The source of this T cell receptor (beta chain) is a study of Ad26.COV2.S vaccination and SARS-CoV-2 variants. General study points: Breadth measured for non-spike TCRs was similar across vaccine and placebo recipients.

Note on this clone: What it recognizes is unknown.

The repertoire was sequenced with immunoSEQ multiplex PCR; TCRdb's copy has only in-frame clones and lacks some. The table shows 350,000 to 500,000 clones, with roughly 88% occurring only once. The treatment here: 19 received Ad26.COV2.S at low or high dose, single or two shots; roughly 5 received placebo; per-sample allocation not given. The samples were gathered on day 63 after the first injection of vaccine or placebo. This clonotype was sampled from a person between 18 and 65 years old who received the Ad26.COV2.S COVID-19 vaccine or a placebo. The source material was peripheral blood, sampled in a trial of Ad26.COV2.S vaccine versus placebo.

For the CDR3, the DNA is TGTGCCAGCAGACCCGGACAGTCCCCAAACCCGTCGTGGTACTTC. Translated, it gives CASRPGQSPNPSWYF. The rearrangement joins TRBV28 to TRBJ2-7; TRBD1 might be the D (6 bases). This CDR3 has 15 amino acids. The V end lost 6 bases, the J end lost 12 bases, and 27 bases lay between the germline ends. Germline CDR1 reads MDHEN; CDR2 reads SYDVKM.